This TCR beta chain was identified during a study of T cell responses to AZD1222 COVID-19 vaccine. Study-wide results and caveats: Dominant at 160-218 and 743-854, vaccine-associated CD4 TCRs also spanned spike. Repertoires were collected only later (after the peak T cell response had occurred).

On this clone: The antigen remains unidentified.

The protocol was immunoSEQ multiplex PCR, while the TCRdb copy is restricted to in-frame clones and leaves out a portion. The data contain around 84,000 clones, about 90% of them singletons. The germline V gene has CDR1 MDHEN and CDR2 SYDVKM. The trim removed 2 bases at V and 7 bases at J, leaving 7 bases unmatched. The length of the CDR3 is 15 residues. The receptor was isolated from an adult in good health. The source material was peripheral blood, sampled on day 0 of MenACWY control vaccination. This chain uses TRBV28 with TRBJ1-5; 8 bases are shared with TRBD1. DNA for the CDR3: TGTGCCAGCAGTTTAGCTACAGGGGGGGGGCAGCCCCAGCATTTT. As protein: CASSLATGGGQPQHF. The full variable domain, its missing parts supplied by reference TRBV28 and TRBJ1-5, is DVKVTQSSRYLVKRTGEKVFLECVQDMDHENMFWYRQDPGLGLRLIYFSYDVKMKEKGDIPEGYSVSREKKERFSLILESASTNQTSMYLCASSLATGGGQPQHFGDGTRLSIL.